This is a list of T cell receptor beta chains from one sample in a study of T cells in Graves' hyperthyroidism and ophthalmopathy. TCRdb reanalysed the multiplex PCR reads using MiXCR and keeps one entry per CDR3 protein. The data show around 480,000 distinct CDR3 sequences, 14% seen once. The sample consisted of blood. The receptors were sampled from a young woman with Graves' hyperthyroidism. The CDR3 runs from the conserved cysteine through the conserved F or W. The D gene is left open where the match is weak. Size values are once, few and many counts, or a class for expanded clones, and some rows have none.

clone_size j_call d_call v_call cdr3_aa cdr3_nt
- TRBJ2-1 TRBD2 TRBV19 CATGGGAGSGRNEQFF TGTGCCACGGGGGGAGGGGCGGGTAGCGGGAGGAATGAGCAGTTCTTC
many TRBJ2-1 TRBD2 TRBV12-3/TRBV12-4 CASSLSGMYLDEQFF TGTGCCAGCAGTTTGAGCGGGATGTATTTGGATGAGCAGTTCTTC
many TRBJ2-3 - TRBV6-6 CASSYSGARADTQYF TGTGCCAGCAGTTACTCCGGGGCGCGAGCAGATACGCAGTATTTT
many TRBJ2-5 TRBD2 TRBV5-5 CASRAGTRPLRWETQYF TGTGCCAGCAGAGCCGGGACTAGACCCCTTAGGTGGGAGACCCAGTACTTC
once TRBJ2-3 - TRBV2 CASSGSGSSTDTQYF TGTGCCAGCAGTGGGAGCGGTTCTAGCACAGATACGCAGTATTTT
many TRBJ2-2 - TRBV5-1 CASSPSGTHNTGELFF TGCGCCAGCAGTCCCAGCGGGACACACAACACCGGGGAGCTGTTTTTT
- TRBJ1-4 TRBD1 TRBV6-5 CASSYGTGAEKLFF TGTGCCAGCAGTTACGGGACAGGAGCCGAAAAACTGTTTTTT
many TRBJ2-5 TRBD2 TRBV2 CARKLAGEETQYF TGTGCCAGAAAACTAGCGGGGGAAGAGACCCAGTACTTC
few TRBJ2-1 TRBD2 TRBV3-1 CASSPPGLAGVDEQFF TGTGCCAGCAGCCCGCCGGGACTAGCGGGAGTTGATGAGCAGTTCTTC
many TRBJ1-3 TRBD1 TRBV2 CASRVGTGSGNTIYF TGTGCCAGCAGGGTCGGGACAGGATCTGGAAACACCATATATTTT
- TRBJ2-7 - TRBV20-1 CSAKGAGGTYEQYF TGCAGTGCTAAGGGGGCGGGAGGAACCTACGAGCAGTACTTC
many TRBJ2-1 TRBD1 TRBV20-1 CSAPPGTGGNEQFF TGCAGTGCCCCCCCCGGGACAGGGGGGAATGAGCAGTTCTTC
many TRBJ2-1 - TRBV29-1 CSAPGTRYNEQFF TGCAGCGCCCCCGGGACGAGATACAATGAGCAGTTCTTC
many TRBJ2-7 - TRBV11-3 CASSLLLRGYEQYF TGTGCCAGCAGCTTACTCCTACGGGGCTACGAGCAGTACTTC
- TRBJ2-1 - TRBV11-2 CASSARLDSYNEQFF TGTGCCAGCAGCGCCAGACTCGACTCCTACAATGAGCAGTTCTTC
few TRBJ2-6 - TRBV5-1 CASKTGSGANVLTF TGCGCCAGCAAAACAGGGTCTGGGGCCAACGTCCTGACTTTC
few TRBJ1-5 - TRBV27 CASSLDGGVQPQHF TGTGCCAGCAGTTTAGACGGCGGGGTTCAGCCCCAGCATTTT
- TRBJ2-3 TRBD2 TRBV3-1 CASSQEGLAGISFTDTQYF TGTGCCAGCAGCCAAGAGGGGCTAGCGGGGATCTCTTTCACAGATACGCAGTATTTT
many TRBJ2-3 TRBD2 TRBV2 CASSLDHSGAYYTQYF TGTGCCAGCAGCCTAGACCATAGCGGGGCTTACTATACGCAGTATTTT
many TRBJ1-2 - TRBV11-2 CASSHLSGRRGDYGYTF TGTGCCAGCAGTCATCTTTCGGGACGTAGGGGGGACTATGGCTACACCTTC
many TRBJ2-5 - TRBV9 CASSVGNSNQETQYF TGTGCCAGCAGCGTAGGAAACAGTAACCAAGAGACCCAGTACTTC
- TRBJ1-1 - TRBV29-1 CSVDIPRGEAFF TGCAGCGTTGATATTCCCAGGGGAGAAGCTTTCTTT
- TRBJ1-1 - TRBV20-1 CSAGGIGVGTEAFF TGCAGTGCCGGGGGAATCGGGGTTGGCACTGAAGCTTTCTTT